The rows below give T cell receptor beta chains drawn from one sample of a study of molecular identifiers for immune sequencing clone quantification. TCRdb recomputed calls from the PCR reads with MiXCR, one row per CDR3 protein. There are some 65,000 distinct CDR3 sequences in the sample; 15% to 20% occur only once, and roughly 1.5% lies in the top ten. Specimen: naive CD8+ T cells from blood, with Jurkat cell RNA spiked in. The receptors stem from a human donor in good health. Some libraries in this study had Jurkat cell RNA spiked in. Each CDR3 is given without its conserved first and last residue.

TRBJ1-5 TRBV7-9 ASSSDRDIYQPQH
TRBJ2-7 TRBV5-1 ASSPNSNYEQY
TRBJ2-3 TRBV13 ASSLGGLRSTDTQY
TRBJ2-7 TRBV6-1 ASTASSAGDSYEQY
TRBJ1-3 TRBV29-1 GVEDLGLGGNTIY
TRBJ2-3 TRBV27 ASSFFGRGTDTQY
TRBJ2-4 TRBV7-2 ASSLSRGIQY
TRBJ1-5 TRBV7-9 ASSSYGGGNQPQH
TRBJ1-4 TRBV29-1 SVETGALNEKLF
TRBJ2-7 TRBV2 ASRPGQGVHEQY
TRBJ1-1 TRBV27 ATWTGGEAF
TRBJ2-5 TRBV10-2 ASSRKLAGGETQY
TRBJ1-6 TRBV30 AWSPGQGNSPLH
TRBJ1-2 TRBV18 ASSPPGQRENYGYT
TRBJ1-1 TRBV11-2 ASSTTRIAPPGQGNTEAF
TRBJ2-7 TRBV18 ASSPTTSYEQY
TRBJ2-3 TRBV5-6 ASSFSASSDTQY
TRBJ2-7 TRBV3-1 ASSQDLGLAAEQY
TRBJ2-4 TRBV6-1 ASSESPIQY
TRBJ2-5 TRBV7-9 ASSPAGGLETQY
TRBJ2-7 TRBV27 ASSHRHGEQY
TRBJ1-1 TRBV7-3 ASSLPGQPEAF
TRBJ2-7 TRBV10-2 ASSEAGASYEQY
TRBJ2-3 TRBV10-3 AITYLRAGTSDTQY
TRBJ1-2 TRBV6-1 ASFNGYT
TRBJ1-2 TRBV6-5 ASSSHYRAGYT
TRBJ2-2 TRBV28 ASSSGTENTGELF
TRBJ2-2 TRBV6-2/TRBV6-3 ASRVTKNTGELS
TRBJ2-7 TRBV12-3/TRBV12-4 ASSNLQLGEQY
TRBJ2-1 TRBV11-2 ASSLVRGSGTYNEQF
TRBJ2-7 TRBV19 ASSTGGRQY
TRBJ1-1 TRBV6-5 ASSYLEGSTEAF